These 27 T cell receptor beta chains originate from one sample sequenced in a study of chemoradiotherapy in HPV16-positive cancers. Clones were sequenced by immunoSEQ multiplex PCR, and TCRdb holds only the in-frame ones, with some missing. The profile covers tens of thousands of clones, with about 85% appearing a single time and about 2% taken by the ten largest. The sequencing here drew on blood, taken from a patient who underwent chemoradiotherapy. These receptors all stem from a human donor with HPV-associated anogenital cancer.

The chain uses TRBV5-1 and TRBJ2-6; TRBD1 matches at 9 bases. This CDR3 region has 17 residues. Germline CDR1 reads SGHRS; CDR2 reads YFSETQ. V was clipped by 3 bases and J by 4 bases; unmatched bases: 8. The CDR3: CASSWTGTGSGANVLTF. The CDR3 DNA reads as TGCGCCAGCAGCTGGACCGGGACAGGGTCCGGGGCCAACGTCCTGACTTTC.

The CDR3 nucleotides read TGCGCCAGCACGTTTAGCAGCAGCACAGATACGCAGTATTTT. Protein: CASTFSSSTDTQYF. The V and J genes are TRBV5-1 and TRBJ2-3; D ambiguous. Germline CDR1 is SGHRS and CDR2 is YFSETQ. Trimming left V 6 bases short and J 0 bases short, with 11 bases between. The CDR3 is made up of 14 amino acids. The full variable domain, in which reference TRBV5-1 and TRBJ2-3 provide the parts outside the CDR3, is KAGVTQTPRYLIKTRGQQVTLSCSPISGHRSVSWYQQTPGQGLQFLFEYFSETQRNKGNFPGRFSGRQFSNSRSEMNVSTLELGDSALYLCASTFSSSTDTQYFGPGTRLTVL.

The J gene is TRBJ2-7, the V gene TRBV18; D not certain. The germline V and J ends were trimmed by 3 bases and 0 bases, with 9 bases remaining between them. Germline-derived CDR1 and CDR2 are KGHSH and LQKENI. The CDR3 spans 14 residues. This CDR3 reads CASSPSLSSYEQYF. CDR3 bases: TGTGCCAGCTCACCCTCCCTTAGCTCCTACGAGCAGTACTTC.

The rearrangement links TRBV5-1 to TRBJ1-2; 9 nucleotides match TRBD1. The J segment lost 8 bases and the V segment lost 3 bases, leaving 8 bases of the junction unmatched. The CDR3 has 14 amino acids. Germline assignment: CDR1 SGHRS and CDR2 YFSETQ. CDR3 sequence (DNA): TGCGCCAGCAGCTCGGGACAGGGAGGGAGCGGCTACACCTTC. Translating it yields CASSSGQGGSGYTF.

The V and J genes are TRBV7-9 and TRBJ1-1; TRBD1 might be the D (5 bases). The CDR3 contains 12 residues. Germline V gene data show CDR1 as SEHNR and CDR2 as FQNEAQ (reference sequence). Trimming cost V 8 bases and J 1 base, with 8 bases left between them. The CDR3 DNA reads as TGTGCCAGCTTGAGGGGGAACACTGAAGCTTTCTTT. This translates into CASLRGNTEAFF.

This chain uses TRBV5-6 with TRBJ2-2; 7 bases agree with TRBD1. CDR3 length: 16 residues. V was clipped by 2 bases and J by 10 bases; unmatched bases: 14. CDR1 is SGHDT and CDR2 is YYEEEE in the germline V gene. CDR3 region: CASSFAPGQRRPELFF. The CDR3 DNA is TGTGCCAGCAGCTTTGCACCGGGACAGAGGCGACCGGAGCTGTTTTTT.

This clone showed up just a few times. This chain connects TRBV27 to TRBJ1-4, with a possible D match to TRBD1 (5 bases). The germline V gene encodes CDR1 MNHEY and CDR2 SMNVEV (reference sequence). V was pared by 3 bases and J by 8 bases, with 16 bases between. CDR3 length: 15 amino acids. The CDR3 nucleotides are TGTGCCAGCAGTTTGGAGTTCAGGGAGGAGGAAAAACTGTTTTTT. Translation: CASSLEFREEEKLFF. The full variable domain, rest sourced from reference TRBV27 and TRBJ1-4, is EAQVTQNPRYLITVTGKKLTVTCSQNMNHEYMSWYRQDPGLGLRQIYYSMNVEVTDKGDVPEGYKVSRKEKRNFPLILESPSPNQTSLYFCASSLEFREEEKLFFGSGTQLSVL.

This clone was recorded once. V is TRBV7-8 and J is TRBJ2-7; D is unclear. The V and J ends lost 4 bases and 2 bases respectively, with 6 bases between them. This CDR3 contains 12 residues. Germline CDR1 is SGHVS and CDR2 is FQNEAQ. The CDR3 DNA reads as TGTGCCAGCAGCTATGCTCCCTACGAGCAGTACTTC. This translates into CASSYAPYEQYF.

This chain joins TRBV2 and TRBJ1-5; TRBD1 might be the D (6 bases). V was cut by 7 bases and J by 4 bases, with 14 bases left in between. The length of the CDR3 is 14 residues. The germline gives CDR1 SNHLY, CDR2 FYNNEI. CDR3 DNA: TGTGCCAGCAACTGGGCAGGGGTAAATCAGCCCCAGCATTTT. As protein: CASNWAGVNQPQHF.

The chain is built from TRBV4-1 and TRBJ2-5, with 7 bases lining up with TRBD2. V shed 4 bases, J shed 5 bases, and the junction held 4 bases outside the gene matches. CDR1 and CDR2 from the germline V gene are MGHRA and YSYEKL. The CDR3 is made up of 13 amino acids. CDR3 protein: CASSRGGVETQYF. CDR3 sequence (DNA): TGCGCCAGCAGCCGGGGAGGGGTGGAGACCCAGTACTTC.

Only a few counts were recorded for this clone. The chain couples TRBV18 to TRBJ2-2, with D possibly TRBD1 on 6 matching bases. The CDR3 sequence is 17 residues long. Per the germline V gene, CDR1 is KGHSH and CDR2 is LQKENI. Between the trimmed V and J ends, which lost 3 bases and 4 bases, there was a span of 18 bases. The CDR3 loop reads CASSPPGQRFFTGELFF. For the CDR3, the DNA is TGTGCCAGCTCACCGCCTGGACAGCGCTTTTTCACCGGGGAGCTGTTTTTT.

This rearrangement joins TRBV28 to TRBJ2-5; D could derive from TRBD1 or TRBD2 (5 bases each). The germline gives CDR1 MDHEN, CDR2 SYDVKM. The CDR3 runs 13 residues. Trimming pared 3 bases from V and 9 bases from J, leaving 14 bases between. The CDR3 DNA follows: TGTGCCAGCAGTTTCCGGGTCAGGGAGTCCCAGTACTTC. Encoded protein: CASSFRVRESQYF.

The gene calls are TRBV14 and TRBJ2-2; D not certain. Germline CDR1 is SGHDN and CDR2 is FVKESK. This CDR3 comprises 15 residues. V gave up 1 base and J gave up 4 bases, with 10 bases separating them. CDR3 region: CASSQVMGFTGELFF. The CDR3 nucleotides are TGTGCCAGCAGCCAAGTGATGGGTTTCACCGGGGAGCTGTTTTTT.

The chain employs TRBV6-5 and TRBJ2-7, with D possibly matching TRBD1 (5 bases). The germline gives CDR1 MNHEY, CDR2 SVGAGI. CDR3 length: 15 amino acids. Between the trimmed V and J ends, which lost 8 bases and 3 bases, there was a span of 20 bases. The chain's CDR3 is CASALGGREIYEQYF. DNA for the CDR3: TGTGCCAGCGCCCTTGGTGGCAGGGAAATCTACGAGCAGTACTTC.

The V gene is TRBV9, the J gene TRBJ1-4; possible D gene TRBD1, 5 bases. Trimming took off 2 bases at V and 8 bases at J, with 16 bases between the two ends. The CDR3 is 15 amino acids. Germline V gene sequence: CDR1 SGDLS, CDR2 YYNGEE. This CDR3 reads CASSVGGGLEEKLFF. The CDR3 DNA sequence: TGTGCCAGCAGCGTGGGGGGGGGTTTAGAGGAAAAACTGTTTTTT.

This CDR3 is CASSLGASNEQYF. CDR3 nucleotide sequence: TGTGCCAGCAGCTTAGGGGCAAGCAACGAGCAGTACTTC. This chain joins TRBV7-6 and TRBJ2-5; D is uncertain. The J call is uncertain, as TRBJ2-7 better fits the DNA end. This CDR3 spans 13 amino acids. CDR1 SGHVS and CDR2 FNYEAQ come from the germline V gene.

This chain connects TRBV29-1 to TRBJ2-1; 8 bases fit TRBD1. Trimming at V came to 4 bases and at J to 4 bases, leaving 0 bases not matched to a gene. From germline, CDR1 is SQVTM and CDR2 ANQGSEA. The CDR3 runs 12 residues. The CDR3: CSVGQGYNEQFF. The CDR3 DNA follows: TGCAGCGTTGGACAGGGGTACAATGAGCAGTTCTTC.

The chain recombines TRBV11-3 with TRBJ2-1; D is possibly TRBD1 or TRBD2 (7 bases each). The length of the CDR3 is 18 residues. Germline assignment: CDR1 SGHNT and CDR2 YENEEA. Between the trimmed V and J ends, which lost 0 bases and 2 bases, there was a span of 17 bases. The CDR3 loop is CASSLEGWQGGTYNEQFF. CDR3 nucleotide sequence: TGTGCCAGCAGCTTAGAGGGGTGGCAGGGGGGGACCTACAATGAGCAGTTCTTC.

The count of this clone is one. The CDR3 region is CASSQETGGHTEAFF. The CDR3, as DNA: TGTGCCAGCAGCCAAGAGACAGGTGGGCACACTGAAGCTTTCTTT. V gene TRBV4-2 combines with J gene TRBJ1-1, with D possibly matching TRBD1 (6 bases). The CDR3 has 15 amino acids. Germline CDR1 is LGHNA and CDR2 is YNFKEQ. Trimming removed 0 bases from V and 3 bases from J, with 11 bases in between.

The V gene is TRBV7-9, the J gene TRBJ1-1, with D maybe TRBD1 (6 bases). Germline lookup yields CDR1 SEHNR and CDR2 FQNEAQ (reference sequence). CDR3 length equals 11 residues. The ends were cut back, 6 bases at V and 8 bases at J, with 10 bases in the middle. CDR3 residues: CASSSGTEAFF. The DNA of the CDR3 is TGTGCCAGCAGTTCCGGGACAGAAGCTTTCTTT.

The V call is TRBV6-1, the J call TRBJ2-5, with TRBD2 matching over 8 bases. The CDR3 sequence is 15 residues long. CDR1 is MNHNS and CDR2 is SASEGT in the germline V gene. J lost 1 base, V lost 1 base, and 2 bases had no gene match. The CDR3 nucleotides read TGTGCCAGCAGTGAAGTCGGGGGGGGCCAAGAGACCCAGTACTTC. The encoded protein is CASSEVGGGQETQYF.

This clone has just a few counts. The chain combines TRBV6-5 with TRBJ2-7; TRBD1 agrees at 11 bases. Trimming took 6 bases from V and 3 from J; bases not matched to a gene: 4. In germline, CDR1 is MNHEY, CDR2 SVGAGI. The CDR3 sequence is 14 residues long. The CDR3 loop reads CASRRGQGVYEQYF. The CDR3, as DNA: TGTGCCAGCAGGAGGGGACAGGGGGTCTACGAGCAGTACTTC.

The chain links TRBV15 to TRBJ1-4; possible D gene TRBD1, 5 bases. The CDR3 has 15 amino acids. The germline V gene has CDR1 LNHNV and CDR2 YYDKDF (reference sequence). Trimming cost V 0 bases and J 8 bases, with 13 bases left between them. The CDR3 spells CATSRDMQGNEKLFF. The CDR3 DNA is TGTGCCACCAGCAGAGATATGCAGGGAAACGAAAAACTGTTTTTT.

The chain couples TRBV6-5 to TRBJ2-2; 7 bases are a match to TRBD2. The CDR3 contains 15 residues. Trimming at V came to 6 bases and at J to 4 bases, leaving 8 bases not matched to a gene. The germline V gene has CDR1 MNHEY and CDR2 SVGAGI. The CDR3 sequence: CASRAGVVGTGELFF. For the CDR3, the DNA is TGTGCCAGCAGGGCGGGGGTAGTGGGCACCGGGGAGCTGTTTTTT.

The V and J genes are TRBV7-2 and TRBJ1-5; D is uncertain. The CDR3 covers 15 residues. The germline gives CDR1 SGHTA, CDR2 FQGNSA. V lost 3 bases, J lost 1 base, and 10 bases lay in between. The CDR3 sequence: CASSFVGGSNQPQHF. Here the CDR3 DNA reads TGTGCCAGCAGCTTTGTGGGTGGGAGCAATCAGCCCCAGCATTTT. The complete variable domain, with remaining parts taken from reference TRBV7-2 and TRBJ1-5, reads GAGVSQSPSNKVTEKGKDVELRCDPISGHTALYWYRQSLGQGLEFLIYFQGNSAPDKSGLPSDRFSAERTGGSVSTLTIQRTQQEDSAVYLCASSFVGGSNQPQHFGDGTRLSIL.

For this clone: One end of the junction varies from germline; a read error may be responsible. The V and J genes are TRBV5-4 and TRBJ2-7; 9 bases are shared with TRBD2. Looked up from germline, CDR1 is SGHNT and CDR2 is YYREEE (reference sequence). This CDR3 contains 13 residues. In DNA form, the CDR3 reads TGTGCCAGCAGCTTGCCTAGCGGGGACGAAGGGGAGTTC. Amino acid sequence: CASSLPSGDEGEF.

The CDR3 is CASSIDRDSTEAFF. CDR3 in DNA: TGTGCCAGTAGTATAGACAGGGATAGCACTGAAGCTTTCTTT. The gene calls are TRBV19 and TRBJ1-1, with D possibly matching TRBD1 (5 bases). The CDR3 extends over 14 amino acids. V was shortened by 0 bases and J by 4 bases, with 9 bases between the two germline ends. Germline lookup yields CDR1 LNHDA and CDR2 SQIVND (reference sequence).